This passage covers 16 T cell receptor beta chains from one sample sequenced in a study of blood T cells in healthy people across ages. A J-beta primer mix and a sample-barcoded 5' primer were used in a second PCR of roughly 6 to 11 cycles. MiXCR, applied by TCRdb to the 5' RACE reads, yields one record per CDR3 protein. The table has 650,000 to 1,000,000 distinct CDR3 sequences, 35% to 40% seen once. Source material: blood. These receptor sequences come from a man younger than 30 in good health.

The V and J genes are TRBV10-2 and TRBJ2-1, with 7 bases identical to TRBD2. The J call may be in error: the DNA end matches TRBJ2-7 better. Germline CDR1 WSHSY, CDR2 SAAADI. This CDR3 is built from 18 residues. CDR3 in DNA: TGCGCCAGCAGTGAGCCTTTATGGCGGGGGAGCTCCTACAATGAGCAGTACTTC. It translates to CASSEPLWRGSSYNEQYF.

Comments on this clonotype: This may arise from a read error, as a much more abundant clone is one base away. CDR3 sequence reads: CTSNPGGGGPYGYTF. The CDR3 nucleotides are TGTACCAGCAATCCCGGAGGGGGGGGACCCTATGGCTACACCTTC. V is TRBV6-5 and J is TRBJ1-2, with D possibly TRBD1 on 6 matching bases. The CDR3 spans 15 residues. Germline CDR1 is MNHEY and CDR2 is SVGAGI.

In regard to this clonotype: Possible read error: a much larger clone is one base away. The CDR3 DNA follows: TGTGCCAGCAGTTACTCGGGACTCAGCTATGGCTACACCTTC. Residues: CASSYSGLSYGYTF. The gene calls are TRBV6-5 and TRBJ1-2; perhaps TRBD1 as D (5 bases). The ends were cut back, 0 bases at V and 4 bases at J, with 9 bases in the middle. The CDR3 totals 14 residues. Germline V gives CDR1 MNHEY, CDR2 SVGAGI.

This clonotype has a handful of counts. The rearrangement uses TRBV28 and TRBJ1-1; a weak D match, TRBD1 (6 bases). Deletions cut 2 bases from V and 7 bases from J, with 11 bases between. Germline V CDR1 and CDR2: MDHEN, SYDVKM. This CDR3 region has 13 residues. CDR3 nucleotides: TGTGCCAGCAGTTTACATTCCAGGGGTGAAGCTTTCTTT. As protein: CASSLHSRGEAFF.

This clonotype has a single count. At one boundary the junction diverges from the germline segment, which might be a read error. The V call is TRBV27, the J call TRBJ2-1; 9 bases agree with TRBD1. The CDR3 totals 14 residues. Germline-derived CDR1 and CDR2 are MNHEY and SMNVEV (reference sequence). As DNA, the CDR3 is TGTGCCAGCAGTTACGGACAGGGGAACAATGTGCAGTTCTTC. Amino acid sequence: CASSYGQGNNVQFF.

This clonotype was detected a few times. A much more abundant neighbour one base away suggests this may be a read error. V gene TRBV12-3 or TRBV12-4 combines with J gene TRBJ2-7, with D possibly being TRBD1 or TRBD2 (5 bases each). The CDR3 has 13 residues. The CDR3 coding sequence is TGTGCCAGCAGTTTTAGAGGGACCTACGGGCAGTACTTC. This encodes CASSFRGTYGQYF.

This clonotype occurred many times. The chain employs TRBV5-5 and TRBJ1-2; 10 bases are shared with TRBD1. This CDR3 is 14 amino acids long. The J segment lost 8 bases and the V segment lost 4 bases, leaving 8 bases of the junction unmatched. From germline, CDR1 is SGHKS and CDR2 YYEKEE (reference sequence). This chain's CDR3 is CASSKDRGQEGYTF. CDR3 sequence (DNA): TGTGCCAGCAGCAAAGACAGGGGGCAGGAAGGCTACACCTTC.

The chain has TRBV6-5 and TRBJ1-3; 10 positions match TRBD1. Germline V gene lookup returns CDR1 MNHEY and CDR2 SVGAGI. J was trimmed by 3 bases and V by 5 bases; bases with no gene match: 4. CDR3 length: 15 residues. CDR3 loop: CASSVDRGLGNTIYF. The CDR3 DNA reads as TGTGCCAGCAGTGTTGACAGGGGGCTTGGAAACACCATATATTTT.

V and J are TRBV20-1 and TRBJ1-4, with TRBD1 matching 10 bases. Germline CDR1 is DFQATT and CDR2 is SNEGSKA (reference sequence). The CDR3 has 16 residues. The V and J ends lost 5 bases and 7 bases, in that order; junction bases with no gene match: 13. In nucleotides, the CDR3 is TGCAGTGCTCGCCCTTTCGGGACAGGGGCCGGTGAAAAACTGTTTTTT. Its protein is CSARPFGTGAGEKLFF.

This clonotype was observed a few times. This chain connects TRBV6-2 or TRBV6-3 to TRBJ2-1; D may be TRBD2 (6 bases). The CDR3 has 11 amino acids. Between the trimmed V and J ends, which lost 2 bases and 15 bases, there was a span of 11 bases. Germline CDR1 and CDR2: MNHEY and SVGEGT. The CDR3 DNA follows: TGTGCCAGCAGTTACGGAGGGTATTGGTTCTTC. It yields the protein CASSYGGYWFF.

This chain links TRBV10-3 with TRBJ2-3; 7 nucleotides line up with TRBD2. Trimming at V came to 2 bases and at J to 7 bases, leaving 3 bases not matched to a gene. This CDR3 is built from 13 residues. The V gene's germline CDR1 is ENHRY and CDR2 SYGVKD. In DNA form, the CDR3 reads TGTGCCATCAGTGAGGGGGGGGAGTATACGCAGTATTTT. Translated: CAISEGGEYTQYF.

Concerning this clonotype: A read error may explain this, as a much larger clone is one base away. The chain has TRBV12-3 or TRBV12-4 and TRBJ2-7; D possibly corresponds to TRBD1 (6 bases). CDR3 size: 12 residues. Here the CDR3 reads CAISFQGREQYF. The CDR3, as DNA: TGTGCCATCAGTTTCCAGGGGAGAGAGCAGTACTTC.

This clonotype was counted only a few times. This rearrangement joins TRBV9 to TRBJ1-4; 8 positions agree with TRBD1. The length of the CDR3 is 14 residues. Germline CDR1 and CDR2: SGDLS and YYNGEE. The junction had 6 bases not matched to a gene; V was cut back by 3 bases and J by 8 bases. CDR3 protein: CASSGTGNSEKLFF. CDR3 in DNA: TGTGCCAGCAGCGGGACAGGGAATTCCGAAAAACTGTTTTTT.

On this clonotype itself: Relative to the germline gene, one junction end is altered; a read error may explain this. The V gene is TRBV29-1, the J gene TRBJ1-2; D may be TRBD1 (5 bases). Germline assignment: CDR1 SQVTM and CDR2 ANQGSEA. The CDR3 contains 15 residues. The CDR3 sequence is CSGIGAGGLNCGYTF. The CDR3 nucleotides are TGCAGCGGTATAGGGGCTGGAGGCCTTAACTGTGGCTACACCTTC.

This clonotype was recorded at least ten times. This chain links TRBV20-1 with TRBJ2-5, with D possibly called TRBD1 or TRBD2 (5 bases each). The germline CDR1 and CDR2 sequences are DFQATT and SNEGSKA (reference sequence). Trimming shortened V by 6 bases and J by 5 bases, and 16 bases separated the two germline ends. The CDR3 loop spans 13 amino acids. CDR3 protein: CSATEGPQETQYF. In DNA, the CDR3 is TGCAGTGCAACTGAGGGACCCCAGGAGACCCAGTACTTC.

This clonotype showed up many times. This chain uses TRBV5-1 with TRBJ2-5, with TRBD1 matching over 9 bases. The CDR3 is 17 amino acids. CDR1 and CDR2 (germline): SGHRS, YFSETQ. The V and J ends lost 4 bases and 2 bases, in that order; junction bases with no gene match: 12. DNA for the CDR3: TGCGCCAGCAGCAGAAGACAGGGGGTGTCCGCGCAAGAGACCCAGTACTTC. Amino acid sequence: CASSRRQGVSAQETQYF.